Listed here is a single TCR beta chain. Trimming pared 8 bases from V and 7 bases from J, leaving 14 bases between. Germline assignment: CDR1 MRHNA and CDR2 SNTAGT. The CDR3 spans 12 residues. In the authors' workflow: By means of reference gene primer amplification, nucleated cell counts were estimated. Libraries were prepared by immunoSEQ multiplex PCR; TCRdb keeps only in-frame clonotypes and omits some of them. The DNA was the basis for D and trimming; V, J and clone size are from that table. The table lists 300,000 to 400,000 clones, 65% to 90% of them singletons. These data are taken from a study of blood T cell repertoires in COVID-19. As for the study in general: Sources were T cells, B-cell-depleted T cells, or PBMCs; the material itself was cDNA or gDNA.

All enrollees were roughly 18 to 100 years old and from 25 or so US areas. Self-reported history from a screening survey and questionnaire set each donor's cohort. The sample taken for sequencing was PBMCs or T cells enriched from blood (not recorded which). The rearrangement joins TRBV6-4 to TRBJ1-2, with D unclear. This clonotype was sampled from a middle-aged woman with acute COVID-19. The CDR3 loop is CASSAGAGGYTF. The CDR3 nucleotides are TGTGCCAGCTCCGCGGGCGCGGGTGGCTACACCTTC.